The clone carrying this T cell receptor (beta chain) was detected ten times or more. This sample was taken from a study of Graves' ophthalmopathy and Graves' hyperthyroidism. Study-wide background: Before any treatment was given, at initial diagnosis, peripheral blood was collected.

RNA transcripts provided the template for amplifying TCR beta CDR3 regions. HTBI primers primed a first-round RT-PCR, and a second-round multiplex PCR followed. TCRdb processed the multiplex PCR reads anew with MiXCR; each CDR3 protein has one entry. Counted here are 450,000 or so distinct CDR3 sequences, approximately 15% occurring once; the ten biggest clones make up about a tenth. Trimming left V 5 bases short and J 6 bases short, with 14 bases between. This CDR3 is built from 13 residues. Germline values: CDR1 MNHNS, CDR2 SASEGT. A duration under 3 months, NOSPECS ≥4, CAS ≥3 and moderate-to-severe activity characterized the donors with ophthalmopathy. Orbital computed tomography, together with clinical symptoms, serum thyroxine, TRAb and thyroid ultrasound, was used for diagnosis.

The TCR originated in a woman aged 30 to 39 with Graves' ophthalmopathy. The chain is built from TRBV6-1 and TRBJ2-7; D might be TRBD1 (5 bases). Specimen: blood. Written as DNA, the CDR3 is TGTGCCAGCAGTCTCCGGACACGAGCCGAGCAGTACTTC. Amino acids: CASSLRTRAEQYF.